Listed below are T cell receptor beta chains from one sample, sequenced in a study of cytomegalovirus exposure and HLA in healthy donors. This table comes from immunoSEQ multiplex PCR, and its TCRdb copy is limited to in-frame clones, with some not included. This sample has about 180,000 clones, with around three quarters found just once. Input material: PBMCs. All receptors come from a man in his forties in good health and CMV-seronegative. The CDR3 runs from the conserved cysteine through the conserved F or W. The D gene is left open where the match is weak. Only some rows state a clone size, as once, few, many or a class for expanded clones.

J gene	D gene	clone size	V gene	CDR3 protein	CDR3 DNA
TRBJ1-1	TRBD1	NA	TRBV5-1	CASSQQGNVIVTEAFF	TGCGCCAGCAGCCAACAGGGGAACGTTATAGTCACTGAAGCTTTCTTT
TRBJ2-1	TRBD2	NA	TRBV9	CASSVATSGNEQFF	TGTGCCAGCAGCGTAGCAACTAGCGGCAATGAGCAGTTCTTC
TRBJ2-2	NA	once	TRBV7-2	CASSLARENTGELFF	TGTGCCAGCAGCTTAGCACGGGAGAACACCGGGGAGCTGTTTTTT
TRBJ2-7	NA	once	TRBV7-3	CASSLSNSGSYEQYF	TGTGCCAGCAGCTTAAGTAACAGCGGCTCCTACGAGCAGTACTTC
TRBJ2-1	NA	once	TRBV6-6	CASGRGVASYNEQFF	TGTGCCAGCGGTAGGGGCGTGGCCTCCTACAATGAGCAGTTCTTC
TRBJ2-1	NA	NA	TRBV4-3	CASSQAWTAINEQFF	TGCGCCAGCAGCCAAGCGTGGACAGCCATCAATGAGCAGTTCTTC
TRBJ2-2	NA	NA	TRBV14	CASSQEPRRELFF	TGTGCCAGCAGCCAAGAACCGCGGAGGGAGCTGTTTTTT
TRBJ2-1	TRBD1	NA	TRBV5-5	CASSSLGPDRALFF	TGTGCCAGCAGTTCCCTAGGCCCCGACAGGGCTCTGTTCTTC
TRBJ1-2	NA	NA	TRBV6-5	CASSGGVSRNYGYTF	TGTGCCAGCAGCGGCGGCGTCTCGAGGAACTATGGCTACACCTTC
TRBJ1-1	NA	NA	TRBV7-2	CASSLSGRQGTEAFF	TGTGCCAGCAGCCTAAGTGGGCGGCAGGGAACTGAAGCTTTCTTT
TRBJ1-2	NA	NA	TRBV7-2	CASSLLNYGYTF	TGTGCCAGCAGCCTCCTTAACTATGGCTACACCTTC
TRBJ2-1	TRBD1	NA	TRBV2	CASSKSPGTGNEQFF	TGTGCCAGCAGTAAAAGTCCCGGGACAGGGAATGAGCAGTTCTTC
TRBJ1-2	NA	NA	TRBV7-2	CASSLEGRVPNYGYTF	TGTGCCAGCAGCTTAGAGGGGAGGGTGCCCAACTATGGCTACACCTTC
TRBJ2-7	TRBD1	NA	TRBV29-1	CSVSGTGGPYEQYF	TGCAGCGTTTCCGGGACAGGGGGTCCCTACGAGCAGTACTTC
TRBJ2-7	NA	few	TRBV18	CASSPPDRPYEQYF	TGTGCCAGCTCACCACCGGACAGACCATACGAGCAGTACTTC
TRBJ2-2	NA	NA	TRBV9	CASSVGQRISGELFF	TGTGCCAGCAGCGTAGGACAGAGAATCTCCGGGGAGCTGTTTTTT
TRBJ1-5	NA	once	TRBV15	CATSRGQTQSKPQHF	TGTGCCACCAGCAGAGGACAGACACAATCAAAGCCCCAGCATTTT
TRBJ2-2	NA	few	TRBV18	CASSPPKSGGANTGELFF	TGTGCCAGCTCACCACCGAAAAGCGGAGGAGCAAACACCGGGGAGCTGTTTTTT
TRBJ1-4	TRBD1	NA	TRBV7-9	CASSLAAQGNEKLFF	TGTGCCAGCAGCCTAGCGGCACAGGGGAATGAAAAACTGTTTTTT
TRBJ1-5	TRBD1	NA	TRBV27	CASRLTGVGNQPQHF	TGTGCCAGCAGGCTAACAGGGGTGGGCAATCAGCCCCAGCATTTT
TRBJ2-7	NA	NA	TRBV6-5	CASSPDVGTEEQYF	TGTGCCAGCAGCCCGGATGTTGGGACTGAAGAGCAGTACTTC
TRBJ1-2	NA	NA	TRBV9	CASSVGRAETKGGYTF	TGTGCCAGCAGCGTAGGCAGGGCCGAAACAAAAGGTGGCTACACCTTC
TRBJ2-5	TRBD2	NA	TRBV19	CASTSSGREETQYF	TGTGCCAGTACCTCTAGCGGGAGAGAGGAGACCCAGTACTTC
TRBJ2-7	NA	NA	TRBV29-1	CSVELGSYEQYF	TGCAGCGTTGAACTAGGCTCCTACGAGCAGTACTTC
TRBJ1-5	TRBD1	NA	TRBV19	CASSSQGQGVQPQHF	TGTGCCAGTAGTTCTCAGGGACAGGGGGTTCAGCCCCAGCATTTT
TRBJ2-6	TRBD2	NA	TRBV6-1	CASSEGEGGANVLTF	TGTGCCAGCAGTGAGGGGGAGGGCGGGGCCAACGTCCTGACTTTC
TRBJ2-2	NA	NA	TRBV5-4	CASSLWVGEVAGELFF	TGTGCCAGCAGCTTGTGGGTCGGGGAAGTCGCCGGGGAGCTGTTTTTT
TRBJ2-7	NA	NA	TRBV5-1	CASSLEGGGYEQYF	TGCGCCAGCAGCTTGGAAGGGGGTGGGTACGAGCAGTACTTC
TRBJ1-4	NA	NA	TRBV5-1	CASTGGKNEKLFF	TGCGCCAGCACGGGGGGTAAAAATGAAAAACTGTTTTTT
TRBJ2-4	TRBD2	few	TRBV5-6	CASSVTSGGAGNIQYF	TGTGCCAGCAGCGTAACTAGCGGGGGGGCCGGAAACATTCAGTACTTC
TRBJ1-5	NA	NA	TRBV5-1	CASSLLPGENQPQHF	TGCGCCAGCAGCTTGCTGCCGGGAGAGAATCAGCCCCAGCATTTT
TRBJ1-5	TRBD1	NA	TRBV2	CASLQDRGDNQPQHF	TGTGCCAGCCTACAGGACAGGGGAGACAATCAGCCCCAGCATTTT